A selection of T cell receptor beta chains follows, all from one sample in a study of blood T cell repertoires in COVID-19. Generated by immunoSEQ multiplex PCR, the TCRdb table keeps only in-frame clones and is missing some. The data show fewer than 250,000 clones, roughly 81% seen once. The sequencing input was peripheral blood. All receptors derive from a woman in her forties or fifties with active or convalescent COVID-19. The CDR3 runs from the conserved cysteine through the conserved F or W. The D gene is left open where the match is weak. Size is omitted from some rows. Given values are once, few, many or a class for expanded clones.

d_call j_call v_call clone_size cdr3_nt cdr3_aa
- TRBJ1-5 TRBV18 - TGTGCCAGCTCACCGCAGGGGAATCAGCCCCAGCATTTT CASSPQGNQPQHF
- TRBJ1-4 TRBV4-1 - TGCGCCAGCAAAACAGAACGAAATGAAAAACTGTTTTTT CASKTERNEKLFF
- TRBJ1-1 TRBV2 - TGTGCCAGCAGTGATCGCGCAGGTAACACTGAAGCTTTCTTT CASSDRAGNTEAFF
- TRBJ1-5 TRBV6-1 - TGTGCCAGCAGTGACAATACAGGGAACCAGCCCCAGCATTTT CASSDNTGNQPQHF
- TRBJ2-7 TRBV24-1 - TGTGCCACCAGTGATTCCCCCGTGGCTCCTCCCTACGAGCAGTACTTC CATSDSPVAPPYEQYF
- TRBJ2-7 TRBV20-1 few TGCAGTGCTAGAGAACAATACGAGCAGTACTTC CSAREQYEQYF
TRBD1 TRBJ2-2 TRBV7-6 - TGTGCCAGCAGCCCCGGCACAGGGGCGGCGACCGGGGAGCTGTTTTTT CASSPGTGAATGELFF
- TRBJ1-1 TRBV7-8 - TGTGCCAGCAGCCGGTCCAGGGGGAACACTGAAGCTTTCTTT CASSRSRGNTEAFF
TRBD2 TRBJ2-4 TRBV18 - TGTGCCAGCGCGGGGGGACTAGCCAAAAACATTCAGTACTTC CASAGGLAKNIQYF
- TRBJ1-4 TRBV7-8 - TGTGCCAGCAGCGGGGGCAAGGGGGATGGAGAGGAAAAACTGTTTTTT CASSGGKGDGEEKLFF
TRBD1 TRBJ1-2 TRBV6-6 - TGTGCCAGCAGTGCCACAGGGGGCTACTATGGCTACACCTTC CASSATGGYYGYTF
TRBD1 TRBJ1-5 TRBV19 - TGTGCCAGTAGTATAGCTGGGGACAGGGTTGGTCAGCCCCAGCATTTT CASSIAGDRVGQPQHF
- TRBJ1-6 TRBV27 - TGTGCCAGCAGTTCCCAGGGGAGGGGAGGTTCACCCCTCCACTTT CASSSQGRGGSPLHF
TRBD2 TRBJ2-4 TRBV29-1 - TGCAGCGTGCTAGCGGCAACCTTAGCCAAAAACATTCAGTACTTC CSVLAATLAKNIQYF
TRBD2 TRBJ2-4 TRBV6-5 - TGTGCCAGCTCCGGGACTACGGTAGCCAAAAACATTCAGTACTTC CASSGTTVAKNIQYF
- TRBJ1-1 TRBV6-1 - TGTGCCAGCAGTGAGCCCCGAAAGACCCGGGGGGACACTGAAGCTTTCTTT CASSEPRKTRGDTEAFF
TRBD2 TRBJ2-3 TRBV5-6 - TGTGCCAGCAGCTTGGAACCTACTAGCGGGGTTACAGATACGCAGTATTTT CASSLEPTSGVTDTQYF
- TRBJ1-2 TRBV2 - TGTGCCAGCGGGCCTAACTATGGCTACACCTTC CASGPNYGYTF
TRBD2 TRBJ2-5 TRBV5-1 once TGCGCCAGCAGCACCAGCGGGGGGCCCCAAGAGACCCAGTACTTC CASSTSGGPQETQYF
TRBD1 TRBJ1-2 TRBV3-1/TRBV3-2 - TGTGCCAGCAGCCCCGGGACAGGCCCGGGGGGCTACACCTTC CASSPGTGPGGYTF
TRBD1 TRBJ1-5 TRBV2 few TGTGCCAGCCAGGGGGCGTGGGACAATCAGCCCCAGCATTTT CASQGAWDNQPQHF
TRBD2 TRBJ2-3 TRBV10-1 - TGCGCCAGCAGTGAGTCAGAACTAGCGGACACAGATACGCAGTATTTT CASSESELADTDTQYF
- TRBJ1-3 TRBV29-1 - TGCAGCGTTAAGGACTTCACCTCTGGAAACACCATATATTTT CSVKDFTSGNTIYF
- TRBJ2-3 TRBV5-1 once TGCGCCAGCAGCTTGGCGGCAGGGATCACAGATACGCAGTATTTT CASSLAAGITDTQYF
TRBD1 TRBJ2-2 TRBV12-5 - TGTGCTAGTGTTAAACCCGGGACAGGGGACACCGGGGAGCTGTTTTTT CASVKPGTGDTGELFF
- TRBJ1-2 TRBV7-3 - TGTGCCAGCAGCCGAAGTTCAACTGCACCGAGCGGCTACACCTTC CASSRSSTAPSGYTF
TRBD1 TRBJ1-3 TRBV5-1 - TGCGCCAGCAGCTTGTGGCCGGGGACAGGGAGGAACACCATATATTTT CASSLWPGTGRNTIYF
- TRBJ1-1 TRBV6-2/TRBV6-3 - TGTGCCAGCAGCTCCGTGGGGGCAGGTTGGATGAACACTGAAGCTTTCTTT CASSSVGAGWMNTEAFF
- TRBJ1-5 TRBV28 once TGTGCCAGCAGTTTTCGGACACCTAGCAATCAGCCCCAGCATTTT CASSFRTPSNQPQHF
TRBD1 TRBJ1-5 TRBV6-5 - TGTGCCAGCAGTTACTCCCGACAGGGCAGCCGGCCCCAGCATTTT CASSYSRQGSRPQHF
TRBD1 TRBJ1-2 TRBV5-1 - TGCGCCAGCAGCTTGGAGCAGGGGGCCCAGGGCTACACCTTC CASSLEQGAQGYTF
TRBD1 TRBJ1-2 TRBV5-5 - TGTGCCAGCAGTTACCCCGGGACAGGGGCTGGCTACACCTTC CASSYPGTGAGYTF
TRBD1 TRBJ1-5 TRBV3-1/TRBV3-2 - TGTGCCAGCAGCCAAAGGACAGGGGAGCAGCCCCAGCATTTT CASSQRTGEQPQHF
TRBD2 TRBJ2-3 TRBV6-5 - TGTGCCAGCAGCGGGACTAGCGACACAGATACGCAGTATTTT CASSGTSDTDTQYF
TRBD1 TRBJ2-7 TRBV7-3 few TGTGCCAGCAGCTTACAGGCGGGACAGGGGCCCTACGAGCAGTACTTC CASSLQAGQGPYEQYF
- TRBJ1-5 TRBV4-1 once TGCGCCAGCAGCCAAGAGGGGGGTACTCAGCCCCAGCATTTT CASSQEGGTQPQHF
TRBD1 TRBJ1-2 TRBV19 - TGTGCCAGTATCCCCGGGACAGGGGGCAGGTATGGCTACACCTTC CASIPGTGGRYGYTF
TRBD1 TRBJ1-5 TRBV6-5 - TGTGCCACCGGACAGGGGGGCAATCAGCCCCAGCATTTT CATGQGGNQPQHF
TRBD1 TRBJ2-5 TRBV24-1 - TGTGCCACCAGTGATCCCACAGGGGATGGAGAGACCCAGTACTTC CATSDPTGDGETQYF
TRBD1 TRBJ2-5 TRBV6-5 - TGTGCCAGCAGTTTACGGGACAGGGGCCAGACCCAGTACTTC CASSLRDRGQTQYF
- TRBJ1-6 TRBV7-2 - TGTGCCAGCAGCTTTAGGCCGGGACATCTGAATTCACCCCTCCACTTT CASSFRPGHLNSPLHF
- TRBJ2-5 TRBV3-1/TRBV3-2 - TGTGCCAGCAGCCAAGGCGGCGAGACCCAGTACTTC CASSQGGETQYF
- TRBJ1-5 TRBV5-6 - TGTGCCAGCAGCAACGGGGGGAATCAGCCCCAGCATTTT CASSNGGNQPQHF
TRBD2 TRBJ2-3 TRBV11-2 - TGTGCCAGCAGCTCTGCGGGGGGCCTCACAGATACGCAGTATTTT CASSSAGGLTDTQYF
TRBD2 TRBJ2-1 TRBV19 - TGTGCCAGTAGCGTCGGGAGGGGACTAGCGGGAGGGATCAATGAGCAGTTCTTC CASSVGRGLAGGINEQFF
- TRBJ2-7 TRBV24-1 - TGTGCCACTGACTCGGGGGTCTCCTACGAGCAGTACTTC CATDSGVSYEQYF
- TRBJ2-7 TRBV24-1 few TGTGCCACCAGTGATACTGGATTGGGGGAGGTCTACGAGCAGTACTTC CATSDTGLGEVYEQYF
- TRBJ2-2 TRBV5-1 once TGCGCCAGCAGCTGGGCGACGAACACCGGGGAGCTGTTTTTT CASSWATNTGELFF
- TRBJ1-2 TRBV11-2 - TGTGCCAGCAGCTTAGAGACAGCTACTTACTATGGCTACACCTTC CASSLETATYYGYTF
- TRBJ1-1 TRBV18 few TGTGCCAGCTCCCTTACCAATTACATGCTGAACACTGAAGCTTTCTTT CASSLTNYMLNTEAFF
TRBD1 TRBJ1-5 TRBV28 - TGTGCCAGCAGTTTGTCGGACAGGGACCAGCATTTT CASSLSDRDQHF
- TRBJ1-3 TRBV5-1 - TGCGCCAGCAGCTTGAGTCGTGCGGGCGCTGGAAACACCATATATTTT CASSLSRAGAGNTIYF
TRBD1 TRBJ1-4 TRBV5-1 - TGCGCCAGCAGCCCCGGACAGGGGTCAGAAAAACTGTTTTTT CASSPGQGSEKLFF
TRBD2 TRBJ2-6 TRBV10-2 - TGCGCCAGCAAGGAGGGAGGGTCTGGGGCCAACGTCCTGACTTTC CASKEGGSGANVLTF
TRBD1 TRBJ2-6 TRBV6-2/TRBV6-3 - TGTGCCAGCAGTTCCTCCGGGACAGGGGTTTCTGGGGCCAACGTCCTGACTTTC CASSSSGTGVSGANVLTF